A single sample gave rise to the 19 T cell receptor beta chains below, sequenced in a study of graft-versus-host responses after intestinal transplantation. Measured with immunoSEQ multiplex PCR; TCRdb has only the in-frame clones, and not every one. The sample includes almost 70,000 clones, about nine tenths of them seen just once. The sample was bone marrow, taken almost 750 days after intestinal transplantation. Every receptor here comes from a human patient who received an intestinal transplant, so some T cells may come from the graft donor.

This clone was detected a few times. This chain joins TRBV7-5 and TRBJ1-2. TRBV7-5 corresponds to a pseudogene. This CDR3 is 11 amino acids long. The CDR3 here is CASSRAYGYTF. The CDR3 DNA follows: TGTGCCAGCAGCCGAGCCTATGGCTACACCTTC.

The rearrangement uses TRBV10-3 and TRBJ2-1; D is possibly TRBD2 (6 bases). V was trimmed by 6 bases and J by 0 bases, leaving 12 bases between them. The CDR3 sequence is 15 residues long. From germline, CDR1 is ENHRY and CDR2 SYGVKD. For the CDR3, the DNA is TGTGCCATCAGGGGGGGACCGAGCTCCTACAATGAGCAGTTCTTC. This sequence encodes CAIRGGPSSYNEQFF.

The chain carries TRBV6-5 and TRBJ2-5, with 8 bases matching TRBD1. Losses at the gene ends were 2 bases for V and 3 bases for J; bases not matched to a gene: 8. From germline, CDR1 is MNHEY and CDR2 SVGAGI. CDR3 length: 16 residues. CDR3 protein: CASSYPSAGGKETQYF. Written as DNA, the CDR3 is TGTGCCAGCAGTTACCCCTCCGCAGGGGGCAAAGAGACCCAGTACTTC.

V and J are TRBV30 and TRBJ1-5, with D unclear. Germline CDR1 GTSNPN, CDR2 SVGIG (reference sequence). Trimming took 2 bases from V and 5 from J, leaving 10 bases between them. CDR3 size: 13 residues. The DNA for the CDR3 is TGTGCCTGGAGTCCCCGGGGTGATCAGCCCCAGCATTTT. Encoded protein: CAWSPRGDQPQHF.

The chain is built from TRBV9 and TRBJ2-2; D is uncertain. V was trimmed by 0 bases and J by 2 bases, leaving 8 bases between them. The CDR3 extends over 15 amino acids. Germline CDR1 and CDR2: SGDLS and YYNGEE. CDR3 loop: CASSVAGRNTGELFF. CDR3 DNA: TGTGCCAGCAGCGTAGCAGGACGAAACACCGGGGAGCTGTTTTTT.

The chain links TRBV10-3 to TRBJ2-2, with 11 bases that match TRBD2. The CDR3 sequence is 18 residues long. With V trimmed by 5 bases and J by 3 bases, 11 bases remained unmatched. Germline V gives CDR1 ENHRY, CDR2 SYGVKD. CDR3 residues: CAISHGTSGQEYTGELFF. The CDR3 bases are TGTGCCATCAGTCACGGGACTAGCGGACAAGAGTACACCGGGGAGCTGTTTTTT.

The chain links TRBV6-5 to TRBJ2-5; D call uncertain. Germline CDR1 and CDR2: MNHEY and SVGAGI. V dropped 6 bases and J dropped 4 bases, with 12 bases sitting between them. The CDR3 totals 13 residues. In DNA form, the CDR3 reads TGTGCCAGCAGCGCTAATGGTCGAGAGACCCAGTACTTC. Translating gives CASSANGRETQYF.

V usage is TRBV25-1 and J usage is TRBJ2-3, with TRBD2 matching over 8 bases. With 3 bases clipped from V and 2 bases from J, the junction kept 4 bases outside the gene matches. The CDR3 loop spans 15 amino acids. CDR1 is MGHDK, CDR2 SYGVNS, per germline. The CDR3 DNA reads as TGTGCCAGCAGTGATATCGGGGGGGACACAGATACGCAGTATTTT. Protein product: CASSDIGGDTDTQYF.

V and J are TRBV7-9 and TRBJ2-7; D is perhaps TRBD1 or TRBD2 (5 bases each). The V gene's germline CDR1 is SEHNR and CDR2 FQNEAQ (reference sequence). V was shortened by 3 bases and J by 2 bases, with 14 bases between the two germline ends. The CDR3 contains 15 residues. CDR3 loop: CASSFLGPRAYEQYF. The CDR3 region has the DNA TGTGCCAGCAGCTTTCTGGGACCGAGGGCCTACGAGCAGTACTTC. The whole variable domain, remainder taken from reference TRBV7-9 and TRBJ2-7, is DTGVSQNPRHKITKRGQNVTFRCDPISEHNRLYWYRQTLGQGPEFLTYFQNEAQLEKSRLLSDRFSAERPKGSFSTLEIQRTEQGDSAMYLCASSFLGPRAYEQYFGPGTRLTVT.

The chain links TRBV7-2 to TRBJ2-7; D is unclear. There are 11 residues in the CDR3. Trimming stripped 5 bases from V and 6 bases from J, with 8 bases between. CDR1 is SGHTA, CDR2 FQGNSA, per germline. CDR3 DNA sequence: TGTGCCAGCAGCCTCCTAAGCGAGCAGTACTTC. Its translation is CASSLLSEQYF.

The chain links TRBV28 to TRBJ1-2; 7 bases match TRBD1. The CDR3 length is 13 residues. The V gene end was trimmed by 3 bases and the J gene end by 8 bases; junction bases not matched to a gene: 6. Germline loops: CDR1 MDHEN, CDR2 SYDVKM. The CDR3 DNA reads as TGTGCCAGCAGTTTGCATACAGGGGCCGGCTACACCTTC. Its protein product is CASSLHTGAGYTF.

This chain joins TRBV7-3 and TRBJ2-3; D gene uncertain. Trimming took 1 base from V and 1 from J, leaving 3 bases between them. Germline CDR1 is SGHTA and CDR2 is FQGTGA. The CDR3 consists of 13 residues. The CDR3 nucleotides read TGTGCCAGCAGCTTAATCGGCACAGATACGCAGTATTTT. This gives the protein CASSLIGTDTQYF.

V usage is TRBV4-1 and J usage is TRBJ2-1; 7 bases map to TRBD2. V trimming: 1 base; J trimming: 1 base; junction bases outside the gene matches: 7. CDR3 size: 17 residues. Germline V lookup: CDR1 MGHRA, CDR2 YSYEKL. The CDR3 protein is CASSQGRTGGSYNEQFF. The CDR3 DNA sequence: TGCGCCAGCAGCCAAGGACGTACGGGAGGATCCTACAATGAGCAGTTCTTC.

This chain joins TRBV6-9 and TRBJ1-1; D uncertain. There are 14 residues in the CDR3. Trimming stripped 3 bases from V and 1 base from J, with 9 bases between. The germline gives CDR1 MNHGY, CDR2 SVAAGI. CDR3 residues: CASSYMEKNTEAFF. In DNA, the CDR3 is TGTGCCAGCAGTTACATGGAGAAGAACACTGAAGCTTTCTTT.

The V gene is TRBV5-4, the J gene TRBJ1-2; D uncertain. Trimming took off 2 bases at V and 4 bases at J, with 15 bases between the two ends. The germline V gene encodes CDR1 SGHNT and CDR2 YYREEE (reference sequence). CDR3 length equals 15 residues. The CDR3 DNA reads as TGTGCCAGCAGCTTTAACCCCGACGGTATCTATGGCTACACCTTC. Its protein product is CASSFNPDGIYGYTF.

V and J are TRBV15 and TRBJ2-7; a weak D match, TRBD2 (6 bases). The CDR3 spans 15 residues. Germline loops: CDR1 LNHNV, CDR2 YYDKDF (reference sequence). Trimming removed 1 base from V and 3 bases from J, with 13 bases in between. The DNA for the CDR3 is TGTGCCACCAGCAGAGTTGTCGGGGGTATCTACGAGCAGTACTTC. Translating gives CATSRVVGGIYEQYF.

This clone was found once. The chain employs TRBV27 and TRBJ2-7; the D is unclear. Germline CDR1 reads MNHEY; CDR2 reads SMNVEV (reference sequence). V lost 5 bases, J lost 5 bases, and 19 bases lay in between. The CDR3 contains 15 residues. The CDR3 DNA reads TGTGCCAGCAGTCTCGAGAACCCCTCTGGCCACGAGCAGTACTTC. Translated, it gives CASSLENPSGHEQYF.

The chain recombines TRBV11-1 with TRBJ2-1; D may be TRBD1 or TRBD2 (6 bases each). This CDR3 spans 16 amino acids. The germline CDR1 and CDR2 sequences are SGHAT and FQDESV (reference sequence). Trimming took off 5 bases at V and 3 bases at J, with 17 bases between the two ends. Here the CDR3 DNA reads TGTGCCAGCAGCCCAGGGGCGGGGAAATTCTACAATGAGCAGTTCTTC. Amino acid sequence: CASSPGAGKFYNEQFF.

Here the CDR3 DNA reads TGTGCCAGCAGGCAAGGAGGGCCGGGGCAGCCCCAGCATTTT. This translates into CASRQGGPGQPQHF. The chain is built from TRBV6-5 and TRBJ1-5, with D hard to call. Germline CDR1 is MNHEY and CDR2 is SVGAGI. With 6 bases removed from V and 7 bases from J, the gap between germline ends came to 16 bases. CDR3 length: 14 residues.